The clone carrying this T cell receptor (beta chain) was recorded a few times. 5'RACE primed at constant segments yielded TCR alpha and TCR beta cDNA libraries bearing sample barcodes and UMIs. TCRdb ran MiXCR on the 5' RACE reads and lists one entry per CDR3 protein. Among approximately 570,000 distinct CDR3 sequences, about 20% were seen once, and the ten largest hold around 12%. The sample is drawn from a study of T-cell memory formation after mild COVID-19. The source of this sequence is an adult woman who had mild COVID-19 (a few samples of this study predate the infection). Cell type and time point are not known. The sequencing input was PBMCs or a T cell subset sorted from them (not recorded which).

The chain's CDR3 is CSASSGWDTEAFF. In nucleotides, the CDR3 is TGCAGCGCCTCGTCGGGTTGGGACACTGAAGCTTTCTTT. The rearrangement uses TRBV29-1 and TRBJ1-1; D remains ambiguous. The CDR3 runs 13 residues. Per germline, CDR1 SQVTM and CDR2 ANQGSEA. Trimming shortened V by 7 bases and J by 3 bases, and 15 bases separated the two germline ends. The whole variable domain, remainder taken from reference TRBV29-1 and TRBJ1-1, is SAVISQKPSRDICQRGTSLTIQCQVDSQVTMMFWYRQQPGQSLTLIATANQGSEATYESGFVIDKFPISRPNLTFSTLTVSNMSPEDSSIYLCSASSGWDTEAFFGQGTRLTVV.